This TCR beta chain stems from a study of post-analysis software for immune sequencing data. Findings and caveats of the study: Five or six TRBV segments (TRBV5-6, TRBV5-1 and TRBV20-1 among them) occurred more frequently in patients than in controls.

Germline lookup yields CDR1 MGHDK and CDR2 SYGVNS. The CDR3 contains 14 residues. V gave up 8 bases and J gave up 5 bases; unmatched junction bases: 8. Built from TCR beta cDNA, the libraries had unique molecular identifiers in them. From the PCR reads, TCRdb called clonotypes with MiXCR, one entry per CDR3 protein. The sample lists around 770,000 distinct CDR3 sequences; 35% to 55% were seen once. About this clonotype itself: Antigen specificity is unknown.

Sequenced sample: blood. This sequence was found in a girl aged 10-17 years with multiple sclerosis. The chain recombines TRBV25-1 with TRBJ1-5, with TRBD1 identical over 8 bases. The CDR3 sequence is CASWTGSEDQPQHF. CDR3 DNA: TGTGCCAGCTGGACAGGGAGTGAGGATCAGCCCCAGCATTTT.